The table lists the clone carrying this T cell receptor (beta chain) with many counts. Antigen unknown. This specimen belongs to a study of Graves' ophthalmopathy and Graves' hyperthyroidism. RNA served as the template for amplifying TCR beta CDR3 regions. Investigators did first-round RT-PCR with HTBI primers, then second-round multiplex PCR. TCRdb passed the multiplex PCR reads through MiXCR, listing each CDR3 protein once. This table has a few hundred thousand distinct CDR3 sequences, 20% to 25% appearing once. Hyperthyroidism in these 18- to 65-year-old patients was newly diagnosed, lasting under 2 months. The authors diagnosed from clinical symptoms, serum thyroxine, TRAb, thyroid ultrasound and orbital computed tomography. Study observations and caveats: Most thyroid clonotypes expanded beyond 0.001 frequency were also found in blood.

The TCR sequence derives from a young woman with stable Graves' hyperthyroidism. The sequenced material came from peripheral blood.

For the CDR3, the DNA is TGTGCCAGCAGTTTATCGAGCGCTGACTCCTACGAGCAGTACTTC. Its protein is CASSLSSADSYEQYF. The genes are TRBV27 and TRBJ2-7; D is unresolved. The CDR3 sequence is 15 residues long. V lost 0 bases, J lost 0 bases, and 9 bases lay in between. Germline-derived CDR1 and CDR2 are MNHEY and SMNVEV (reference sequence).